This TCR beta chain is drawn from a study of T cells in Graves' hyperthyroidism and ophthalmopathy. Amplified regions were TCR beta CDR3 sequences from RNA transcripts. The TCR CDR3 was amplified in a first-round RT-PCR using the HTBI primer set. TCRdb analysed the multiplex PCR reads with MiXCR anew, one entry per CDR3 protein. The repertoire holds 500,000 to 800,000 distinct CDR3 sequences, with roughly 45% as singletons. Reasons for excluding patients were uncontrolled infection, other autoimmune disease, pregnancy or lactation. Diagnosing involved the use of clinical symptoms, serum thyroxine and TRAb, thyroid ultrasound and orbital computed tomography. As to this clonotype: Its antigen is still unknown.

Study-level results: Also found in blood were most expanded thyroid clonotypes above 0.001. Patients with ophthalmopathy were separated from those with stable hyperthyroidism by a 13 V-J model.

This CDR3 comprises 13 residues. V was shortened by 10 bases and J by 8 bases, with 20 bases between the two germline ends. Germline CDR1 and CDR2: ENHRY and SYGVKD. V and J are TRBV10-3 and TRBJ1-2; tentatively, D is TRBD1 (6 bases). This receptor was obtained from an adult man with Graves' disease, either hyperthyroidism or ophthalmopathy (not recorded which). Sequencing used peripheral blood or thyroid tissue (not recorded which). The CDR3, as DNA: TGTGCCAGCAGCCCTGGGACAATTGGGGGCTACACCTTC. Translating it yields CASSPGTIGGYTF.